This T cell receptor (beta chain) was documented in a study of T cell responses to AZD1222 COVID-19 vaccine. Findings of the study overall: Spike-specific TCR breadth and depth were elevated following two AZD1222 doses. Among AZD1222 vaccinees, only 5 to 7 were seropositive at baseline.

CDR1 SNHLY and CDR2 FYNNEI come from the germline V gene. V shed 7 bases and J 6 bases; nucleotides not matched to a gene: 9. CDR3 length: 15 residues. Comments on this clone: Its specificity is not known.

Generated by immunoSEQ multiplex PCR, the TCRdb table keeps only in-frame clones and is missing some. In the table there are 150,000 or so clones, roughly 92% of which are singletons. This TCR was recovered from an adult in good health. Sequences were derived from peripheral blood, sampled on day 0 of AZD1222 vaccination. J is TRBJ1-5 and V is TRBV2, with 10 bases matching TRBD1. Written as DNA, the CDR3 is TGTGCCAGCACTCGGGACAGGGGATCCTTTCAGCCCCAGCATTTT. Translation: CASTRDRGSFQPQHF.